Listed here are 20 T cell receptor beta chains from one sample, sequenced in a study of cytomegalovirus exposure and HLA in healthy donors. With 60 Vbeta and 13 Jbeta primers, the PCR was carried out. Data came from immunoSEQ multiplex PCR; TCRdb stores just in-frame clones and leaves some out. The data contain roughly 160,000 clones, roughly 80% of them singletons. Material for sequencing was PBMCs. The receptors shown here come from a woman aged 50 to 65 in good health and CMV-seronegative.

This clone has more than one count but fewer than ten. This rearrangement joins TRBV19 to TRBJ2-3; D not certain. This CDR3 has 17 amino acids. Germline V lookup: CDR1 LNHDA, CDR2 SQIVND (reference sequence). Trimming pared 3 bases from V and 0 bases from J, leaving 16 bases between. In DNA, the CDR3 is TGTGCCAGTAGTATCATTCCCCAGGCTCGTAGCACAGATACGCAGTATTTT. Protein sequence: CASSIIPQARSTDTQYF.

The genes are TRBV14 and TRBJ2-1; D is unresolved. Between the trimmed V and J ends, which lost 0 bases and 0 bases, there was a span of 9 bases. CDR1 is SGHDN, CDR2 FVKESK, per germline. CDR3 length: 16 amino acids. The CDR3 sequence is CASSQELWSSYNEQFF. In DNA, the CDR3 is TGTGCCAGCAGCCAAGAGCTGTGGAGCTCCTACAATGAGCAGTTCTTC. The full variable domain, its missing parts supplied by reference TRBV14 and TRBJ2-1, is EAGVTQFPSHSVIEKGQTVTLRCDPISGHDNLYWYRRVMGKEIKFLLHFVKESKQDESGMPNNRFLAERTGGTYSTLKVQPAELEDSGVYFCASSQELWSSYNEQFFGPGTRLTVL.

V is TRBV25-1 and J is TRBJ2-2; 12 positions agree with TRBD1. CDR1 and CDR2 (germline): MGHDK, SYGVNS. This CDR3 is 17 amino acids long. V shed 6 bases, J shed 4 bases, and the junction held 9 bases outside the gene matches. Here the CDR3 reads CASRMGQGARGTGELFF. The CDR3, as DNA: TGTGCCAGCAGGATGGGACAGGGGGCGCGAGGCACCGGGGAGCTGTTTTTT.

The rearrangement uses TRBV7-6 and TRBJ1-1, with a weak D call TRBD1 (6 bases). CDR1 and CDR2 (germline): SGHVS, FNYEAQ. The CDR3 extends over 15 amino acids. Trimming took 5 bases from V and 1 from J, leaving 14 bases between them. CDR3 sequence reads: CASSDTQGPNTEAFF. The CDR3, as DNA: TGTGCCAGCAGCGATACACAGGGCCCGAACACTGAAGCTTTCTTT.

V gene TRBV7-8 combines with J gene TRBJ1-3; perhaps TRBD1 as D (5 bases). Germline loops: CDR1 SGHVS, CDR2 FQNEAQ. V lost 10 bases and J lost 3, with 16 bases in between. There are 14 residues in the CDR3. The CDR3 sequence: CATTWGRDGNTIYF. The CDR3 DNA reads as TGTGCCACAACCTGGGGCAGGGATGGAAACACCATATATTTT.

This clone has a single count. The chain has TRBV5-1 and TRBJ2-5, with 13 bases matching TRBD2. The CDR3 loop spans 15 amino acids. Looked up from germline, CDR1 is SGHRS and CDR2 is YFSETQ. After removal of 4 bases from V and 5 bases from J, the junction contained 5 bases not matched to a gene. The CDR3 sequence is CASSRGLAGFETQYF. The CDR3 DNA reads as TGCGCCAGCAGCAGGGGACTAGCGGGATTCGAGACCCAGTACTTC.

The chain joins TRBV18 to TRBJ1-1; TRBD1 agrees at 7 bases. CDR3 size: 16 residues. V lost 1 base, J lost 0 bases, and 5 bases stayed unmatched. Germline V gives CDR1 KGHSH, CDR2 LQKENI. In nucleotides, the CDR3 is TGTGCCAGCTCACCACTGGGGACAGACATGAACACTGAAGCTTTCTTT. Encoded protein: CASSPLGTDMNTEAFF. Complete variable domain (other parts from reference TRBV18 and TRBJ1-1): NAGVMQNPRHLVRRRGQEARLRCSPMKGHSHVYWYRQLPEEGLKFMVYLQKENIIDESGMPKERFSAEFPKEGPSILRIQQVVRGDSAAYFCASSPLGTDMNTEAFFGQGTRLTVV.

This sequence joins TRBV7-2 and TRBJ2-1; 7 nucleotides align to TRBD2. Germline V gene lookup returns CDR1 SGHTA and CDR2 FQGNSA. The V and J ends lost 2 bases and 0 bases, in that order; junction bases with no gene match: 10. The CDR3 extends over 18 amino acids. This CDR3 reads CASSLTPGGRSSYNEQFF. The DNA for the CDR3 is TGTGCCAGCAGCTTAACCCCGGGAGGCAGGAGCTCCTACAATGAGCAGTTCTTC.

This clone was counted once. The genes are TRBV28 and TRBJ1-2; 9 bases are shared with TRBD1. The CDR3 contains 17 residues. After removal of 6 bases from V and 4 bases from J, the junction contained 15 bases not matched to a gene. Germline V CDR1 and CDR2: MDHEN, SYDVKM. The CDR3 loop reads CASSNGQGKDLLYGYTF. The CDR3 bases are TGTGCCAGCAGCAACGGACAGGGGAAAGATCTGCTCTATGGCTACACCTTC.

This clone appeared a few times. This chain connects TRBV4-3 to TRBJ2-7; possibly TRBD2 for D (6 bases). This CDR3 is built from 16 residues. CDR1 LGHNA and CDR2 YSLEER come from the germline V gene. Trimming pared 0 bases from V and 0 bases from J, leaving 12 bases between. The CDR3 reads CASSQEWRDSSYEQYF. The CDR3 bases are TGCGCCAGCAGCCAAGAATGGCGGGATAGCTCCTACGAGCAGTACTTC.

This clone was observed a single time. V usage is TRBV5-1 and J usage is TRBJ1-3; D perhaps matches TRBD1 (6 bases). Germline V gives CDR1 SGHRS, CDR2 YFSETQ. This CDR3 has 15 amino acids. V was shortened by 0 bases and J by 3 bases, with 10 bases between the two germline ends. CDR3 sequence: CASSLGGRLGNTIYF. The CDR3 bases are TGCGCCAGCAGCTTGGGGGGGCGTCTTGGAAACACCATATATTTT.

The chain recombines TRBV5-1 with TRBJ1-2; possibly TRBD1 for D (6 bases). Looked up from germline, CDR1 is SGHRS and CDR2 is YFSETQ. The ends were cut back, 4 bases at V and 4 bases at J, with 17 bases in the middle. CDR3 length: 15 amino acids. The CDR3 protein is CASSEGRGGLYGYTF. The CDR3 region has the DNA TGCGCCAGCAGCGAGGGCAGGGGTGGGCTCTATGGCTACACCTTC.

This clone was seen once. The V gene is TRBV5-4, the J gene TRBJ1-2; D uncertain. The CDR3 length is 14 residues. Trimming left V 0 bases short and J 2 bases short, with 8 bases between. The germline V gene encodes CDR1 SGHNT and CDR2 YYREEE (reference sequence). The CDR3 region is CASSLGHQNYGYTF. CDR3 nucleotide sequence: TGTGCCAGCAGCTTGGGACACCAGAACTATGGCTACACCTTC.

V usage is TRBV25-1 and J usage is TRBJ2-2; perhaps TRBD2 as D (6 bases). Trimming took 1 base from V and 5 from J, leaving 14 bases between them. Per germline, CDR1 MGHDK and CDR2 SYGVNS. The CDR3 is made up of 16 amino acids. DNA of the CDR3: TGTGCCAGCAGTGAATGGGGTAGCGGAATAACCGGGGAGCTGTTTTTT. It codes for CASSEWGSGITGELFF. The whole variable domain, filled in from reference TRBV25-1 and TRBJ2-2, reads EADIYQTPRYLVIGTGKKITLECSQTMGHDKMYWYQQDPGMELHLIHYSYGVNSTEKGDLSSESTVSRIRTEHFPLTLESARPSHTSQYLCASSEWGSGITGELFFGEGSRLTVL.

CDR3 sequence reads: CASSFTASNYGYTF. The CDR3 bases are TGTGCCAGCAGCTTTACTGCGTCTAACTATGGCTACACCTTC. The V and J genes are TRBV7-6 and TRBJ1-2, with unresolved D. This CDR3 is built from 14 residues. Germline CDR1 reads SGHVS; CDR2 reads FNYEAQ. Trimming took 3 bases from V and 0 from J, leaving 8 bases between them.

The chain recombines TRBV18 with TRBJ2-7; 10 bases line up with TRBD2. This CDR3 is built from 16 residues. Germline CDR1 and CDR2: KGHSH and LQKENI. Trimming at V came to 0 bases and at J to 2 bases, leaving 4 bases not matched to a gene. The CDR3 loop reads CASSPPGLAKTYEQYF. CDR3 nucleotide sequence: TGTGCCAGCTCACCACCGGGACTAGCGAAGACCTACGAGCAGTACTTC.

This chain uses TRBV6-5 with TRBJ1-6, with D tentatively TRBD1 (5 bases). V lost 10 bases, J lost 10 bases, and 23 bases lay in between. Germline V gene data show CDR1 as MNHEY and CDR2 as SVGAGI. This CDR3 is 15 amino acids long. CDR3 protein: CATNQGLKVGSPLHF. The CDR3 region has the DNA TGTGCCACCAACCAGGGTTTGAAGGTGGGGTCACCCCTCCACTTT.

In DNA, the CDR3 is TGTGCCAGCAGCCAACAACAGGGGGCCGGGGAGCTGTTTTTT. Residues: CASSQQQGAGELFF. This rearrangement joins TRBV7-9 to TRBJ2-2, with 8 positions matching TRBD1. Germline V CDR1 and CDR2: SEHNR, FQNEAQ (reference sequence). The ends lost 5 bases at V and 6 bases at J; junction bases unmatched: 5. The CDR3 consists of 14 residues.

The V and J genes are TRBV28 and TRBJ1-5; tentatively, D is TRBD1 (6 bases). Germline V CDR1 and CDR2: MDHEN, SYDVKM. CDR3 length: 17 amino acids. Trimming removed 3 bases from V and 0 bases from J, with 15 bases in between. The CDR3 loop is CASSFKAGEISNQPQHF. The CDR3 nucleotides read TGTGCCAGCAGTTTTAAGGCAGGGGAAATTAGCAATCAGCCCCAGCATTTT.

The chain links TRBV7-9 to TRBJ1-2; D may be TRBD1 (5 bases). Germline assignment: CDR1 SEHNR and CDR2 FQNEAQ (reference sequence). The CDR3 length is 15 residues. Trimming left V 4 bases short and J 6 bases short, with 18 bases between. The CDR3 here is CASSSSAGESNGYTF. Here the CDR3 DNA reads TGTGCCAGCAGCTCATCAGCGGGGGAGAGCAATGGCTACACCTTC.